These 13 T cell receptor beta chains originate from one sample sequenced in a study of human T cells and chemical hapten exposure. TCRdb fed the RACE reads into MiXCR, producing one record per CDR3 protein. Of just under 350,000 distinct CDR3 sequences in the sample, approximately 6.3% are singletons; the top ten hold 8% to 9%. Described time point: patch test 1, 2 weeks after DPC sensitization. The treatment was: therapeutic diphenylcyclopropenone sensitization with weekly scalp DPC. Sequencing used whole blood, obtained in connection with sensitization to the hapten diphenylcyclopropenone (DPC). These receptors originate from a woman aged 18-29 years with alopecia areata. Some clones in this sample may be carry-over from other donors' samples.

In this sample, this clonotype turned up many times. This chain links TRBV7-9 with TRBJ2-3, with 14 bases fitting TRBD2. Germline V gene sequence: CDR1 SEHNR, CDR2 FQNEAQ (reference sequence). V gave up 5 bases and J gave up 4 bases; unmatched junction bases: 11. The CDR3 is made up of 18 amino acids. In DNA, the CDR3 is TGTGCCAGCAGCCCTAGACTAGCGGGGGGGCCGTCGGCAGATACGCAGTATTTT. It is translated as CASSPRLAGGPSADTQYF.

A few counts support this clonotype. The gene calls are TRBV4-2 and TRBJ2-7; 10 positions agree with TRBD2. The germline V gene has CDR1 LGHNA and CDR2 YNFKEQ. The CDR3 has 15 amino acids. J gave up 3 bases and V 1 base, and 3 bases lay outside the gene matches. The CDR3 loop reads CASSQGTSGNYEQYF. In nucleotides, the CDR3 is TGTGCCAGCAGCCAAGGGACTAGCGGAAACTACGAGCAGTACTTC.

The CDR3 nucleotides read TGCAGTGCTAGTGAAACCGGGACACCAAATCCTTACGAGCAGTACTTC. Protein: CSASETGTPNPYEQYF. The chain recombines TRBV20-1 with TRBJ2-7; D may be TRBD1 (6 bases). The V gene's germline CDR1 is DFQATT and CDR2 SNEGSKA (reference sequence). The ends were cut back, 3 bases at V and 4 bases at J, with 22 bases in the middle. The CDR3 loop spans 16 amino acids.

DNA for the CDR3: TGCGCCAGCAGCCAAGGATTGGGACAGGGATACACCGGGGAGCTGTTTTTT. Residues: CASSQGLGQGYTGELFF. The gene calls are TRBV4-3 and TRBJ2-2; 9 nucleotides agree with TRBD1. V was clipped by 1 base and J by 3 bases; unmatched bases: 6. This CDR3 has 17 amino acids. In germline, CDR1 is LGHNA, CDR2 YSLEER.

This clonotype appeared many times. This sequence joins TRBV12-3 or TRBV12-4 and TRBJ2-1; D remains unclear. The CDR3 has 15 residues. Trimming took off 7 bases at V and 0 bases at J, with 13 bases between the two ends. CDR3 in amino acids: CASTDARSSYNEQFF. The CDR3 coding sequence is TGTGCCAGCACCGACGCCCGGAGCTCCTACAATGAGCAGTTCTTC.

The DNA of the CDR3 is TGTGCCAGCAGCTCGATTGACGGAGTGGGGCCTTGGGATGAGCAGTTCTTC. Protein product: CASSSIDGVGPWDEQFF. This chain joins TRBV5-8 and TRBJ2-1; TRBD1 might be the D (5 bases). The CDR3 is 17 residues long. Germline V gene sequence: CDR1 SGHTS, CDR2 YDEGEE. Trimming took 3 bases from V and 8 from J, leaving 24 bases between them.

This clonotype was detected a few times. The chain carries TRBV5-1 and TRBJ1-1, with D uncertain. Germline V CDR1 and CDR2: SGHRS, YFSETQ. The CDR3 spans 15 residues. Trimming cost V 3 bases and J 0 bases, with 12 bases left between them. CDR3 sequence reads: CASSWGDDMNTEAFF. The DNA for the CDR3 is TGCGCCAGCAGCTGGGGAGACGACATGAACACTGAAGCTTTCTTT.

This clonotype was recorded at least ten times. The rearrangement uses TRBV10-3 and TRBJ2-5; tentatively, D is TRBD1 or TRBD2 (5 bases each). This CDR3 has 12 residues. Trimming removed 8 bases from V and 7 bases from J, with 14 bases in between. The V gene's germline CDR1 is ENHRY and CDR2 SYGVKD. The CDR3 loop reads CAIGGPLGTQYF. DNA for the CDR3: TGTGCCATCGGGGGTCCTCTCGGGACCCAGTACTTC.

This clonotype was observed a handful of times. This chain connects TRBV10-3 to TRBJ1-2, with unresolved D. V lost 3 bases, J lost 4 bases, and 15 bases lay in between. The length of the CDR3 is 15 residues. Germline V gene data show CDR1 as ENHRY and CDR2 as SYGVKD. Here the CDR3 DNA reads TGTGCCATCAGTGATGAGGGTGTGGGGTCCTATGGCTACACCTTC. It translates to CAISDEGVGSYGYTF.

This clonotype appeared a few times. The chain is built from TRBV7-9 and TRBJ1-1, with 9 nucleotides matching TRBD1. This CDR3 is built from 15 residues. V gave up 1 base and J gave up 4 bases; unmatched junction bases: 4. Germline V gene lookup returns CDR1 SEHNR and CDR2 FQNEAQ (reference sequence). The CDR3 spells CASSLGDRGTTEAFF. CDR3 bases: TGTGCCAGCAGCTTAGGAGACAGGGGGACCACTGAAGCTTTCTTT.

This clonotype has only a few counts. V gene TRBV6-5 combines with J gene TRBJ1-5, with 9 bases lining up with TRBD1. The CDR3 totals 15 residues. The junction had 4 bases not matched to a gene; V was cut back by 5 bases and J by 2 bases. CDR1 and CDR2 from the germline V gene are MNHEY and SVGAGI. CDR3 protein: CASSRTGVRNQPQHF. The CDR3 region has the DNA TGTGCCAGCAGTCGGACAGGGGTCCGCAATCAGCCCCAGCATTTT.

J is TRBJ1-2 and V is TRBV4-3; TRBD1 might be the D (5 bases). CDR1 and CDR2 from the germline V gene are LGHNA and YSLEER. This CDR3 is built from 17 residues. With 0 bases removed from V and 1 base from J, the gap between germline ends came to 15 bases. This chain's CDR3 is CASSQDRGGPVNYGYTF. The CDR3 DNA is TGCGCCAGCAGCCAAGATAGGGGAGGGCCTGTTAACTATGGCTACACCTTC.

The chain links TRBV7-9 to TRBJ1-2; D is possibly TRBD1 (6 bases). This CDR3 has 19 amino acids. Germline V gene lookup returns CDR1 SEHNR and CDR2 FQNEAQ (reference sequence). The V gene lost 5 bases and the J gene lost 1 base, with 26 bases spanning the gap. The CDR3 region is CASSPQGILAPPNNYGYTF. The CDR3 nucleotides are TGTGCCAGCAGCCCCCAGGGGATTCTCGCCCCGCCTAATAACTATGGCTACACCTTC.